This record looks at one T cell receptor (beta chain) sequence and its context. The data originate from a study of shared clonotypes between healthy human individuals. The wider study: The people who gave samples were a couple of women and a few men aged 18 to 49.

Per the germline V gene, CDR1 is SGHDT and CDR2 is YYEEEE. V lost 4 bases and J 4 bases, leaving 24 bases between the germline ends. CDR3 size: 18 residues. Donors were healthy HIV-negative adults without recent acute infections or vaccinations. A CD45RA-negative memory subset and a CD45RA+ naive subset were separated from the CD4+ cells. Evenly divided among several immunoSEQ plates was the genomic DNA of each subset. Using immunoSEQ multiplex PCR, the repertoire was profiled, and TCRdb retains in-frame clones only, with some absent. The data contain roughly 2.2 million clones, about 90% of them singletons.

The rearrangement uses TRBV5-6 and TRBJ1-3; weak D call: TRBD1 (6 bases). The sequenced sample was naive CD4+ T cells from PBMCs. Subset meaning: CD45RA+ positively selected. The TCR comes from a young man in good health. Some clones in this sample may be carry-over from other donors' samples. This CDR3 reads CASSNPGAAARVGNTIYF. The CDR3 DNA follows: TGTGCCAGCAGCAACCCGGGGGCCGCGGCACGTGTAGGAAACACCATATATTTT.